This T cell receptor beta chain stems from a study of response to subunit inactivated influenza vaccine. Broader study findings: Authors suggested that a seasonal influenza vaccination recruits few new T cells each time.

TCRdb analysed the RT-PCR reads with MiXCR anew, one entry per CDR3 protein. The data contain 450,000 to 700,000 distinct CDR3 sequences, 12% to 15% of them seen just once; the ten biggest clones take up roughly 11%. The CDR3 runs to 13 residues. The V gene lost 7 bases and the J gene lost 5 bases, with 14 bases spanning the gap. CDR1 is MDHEN and CDR2 is SYDVKM in the germline V gene. Remarks on this clonotype: What it binds is unknown.

The material was PBMCs from blood, obtained roughly 12 days after vaccination. V is TRBV28 and J is TRBJ1-1, with D tentatively TRBD1 (6 bases). The TCR sequence derives from a man aged 50 to 59 who received an inactivated influenza vaccine. Here the CDR3 reads CASIATGFTEAFF. The CDR3 nucleotides are TGTGCCAGCATCGCGACAGGCTTTACTGAAGCTTTCTTT.